This T cell receptor (beta chain) was identified in a study of cytomegalovirus exposure and HLA in healthy donors. Researchers ran the PCR with 60 Vbeta and 13 Jbeta primers. The protocol was immunoSEQ multiplex PCR, while the TCRdb copy is restricted to in-frame clones and leaves out a portion. The sample includes about 200,000 clones, about nine tenths of them seen just once. The CDR3 totals 15 residues. The germline V and J ends were trimmed by 2 bases and 5 bases, with 15 bases remaining between them. Per the germline V gene, CDR1 is SGHDN and CDR2 is FVKESK. This receptor was obtained from a boy under 10 years old in good health and CMV-seronegative. The chain couples TRBV14 to TRBJ1-1; tentatively, D is TRBD1 (5 bases). The material sequenced was PBMCs. The CDR3 reads CASSQRTGSWTEAFF. For the CDR3, the DNA is TGTGCCAGCAGCCAAAGAACAGGTTCTTGGACTGAAGCTTTCTTT.